Here is one T cell receptor (beta chain) with its context. The antigen is unknown. CDR1 and CDR2 from the germline V gene are SGHTA and FQGTGA. With 1 base clipped from V and 4 bases from J, the junction kept 7 bases outside the gene matches. This CDR3 spans 15 amino acids. The PCR used 60 Vbeta and 13 Jbeta primers. Original methodology: Tens of millions of unique TCR beta chains, 10 million to 14 million shared, were counted in a later analysis. The repertoire was sequenced with immunoSEQ multiplex PCR; TCRdb's copy has only in-frame clones and lacks some. That table furnishes V, J and clone size, whereas the DNA furnished D and trimming. The top ten hold approximately 2% of the sample, which has roughly 190,000 clones, 75% to 80% seen once. The data stem from a study of cytomegalovirus exposure and HLA in healthy donors. Overall study findings and caveats: On later analysis, the bulk of CMV-associated TCR beta chains appeared to be HLA-restricted. The authors listed around 150 TCR beta chains as cytomegalovirus-associated.

This TCR was recovered from a woman between 25 and 40 years old in good health and CMV-seropositive. The genes are TRBV7-3 and TRBJ2-7; 7 positions match TRBD2. What was sequenced was PBMCs. CDR3 nucleotides: TGTGCCAGCAGCTTAATGGGGGGGGGATCATACGAGCAGTACTTC. It encodes CASSLMGGGSYEQYF.